This T cell receptor beta chain derives from a study of cytomegalovirus exposure and HLA in healthy donors. On the study more broadly: Within the Caucasian-associated ancestry cluster were around 81% of the 398 genotyped donors.

The table lists this clone with a count of one. The PCR was carried out with 60 Vbeta primers and 13 Jbeta primers. Sequenced by immunoSEQ multiplex PCR; TCRdb stores in-frame clones only, minus some. The profile shows about 41,000 clones, 65% to 85% of them singletons. Germline V gives CDR1 KGHSH, CDR2 LQKENI. V gave up 4 bases and J gave up 0 bases, with 10 bases separating them. This CDR3 is 15 amino acids long. This chain connects TRBV18 to TRBJ1-5, with D possibly matching TRBD1 (6 bases). This receptor was obtained from a man aged 50 to 59 in good health and CMV-seronegative. The sample was PBMCs. The CDR3 DNA is TGTGCCAGCTCACAACTGGACAGTAGCAATCAGCCCCAGCATTTT. It yields the protein CASSQLDSSNQPQHF.